This TCR beta chain was identified during a study of shared clonotypes between healthy human individuals. Overall study: Every donor yielded three CD4 naive, three CD4 memory, two CD8 naive and one CD8 memory plate. Study-wide findings and caveats: Non-shared clonotypes displayed generation probabilities falling below those of clonotypes present in all four donors.

V trimming: 4 bases; J trimming: 5 bases; junction bases outside the gene matches: 13. This CDR3 spans 17 amino acids. Germline V gene data show CDR1 as SGHRS and CDR2 as YFSETQ. Naive CD8 populations comprised CD45RO-negative cells positively selected for CCR7, excluding terminally differentiated effector memory CD45RA+ cells. This clone appeared a single time. What it binds is unknown. Sequenced by immunoSEQ multiplex PCR; TCRdb stores in-frame clones only, minus some. The table lists 2 million to 2.5 million clones, approximately 94% of them singletons. The V and J genes are TRBV5-1 and TRBJ1-5; 9 bases match TRBD1. This sequence originates from a man aged 18 to 29 in good health. The sample comprised naive CD8+ T cells sorted from blood. DNA for the CDR3: TGCGCCAGCAGCGTGAATTCCGGGACAGGGATTGATCAGCCCCAGCATTTT. This gives the protein CASSVNSGTGIDQPQHF. The full variable domain, rest sourced from reference TRBV5-1 and TRBJ1-5, is KAGVTQTPRYLIKTRGQQVTLSCSPISGHRSVSWYQQTPGQGLQFLFEYFSETQRNKGNFPGRFSGRQFSNSRSEMNVSTLELGDSALYLCASSVNSGTGIDQPQHFGDGTRLSIL.